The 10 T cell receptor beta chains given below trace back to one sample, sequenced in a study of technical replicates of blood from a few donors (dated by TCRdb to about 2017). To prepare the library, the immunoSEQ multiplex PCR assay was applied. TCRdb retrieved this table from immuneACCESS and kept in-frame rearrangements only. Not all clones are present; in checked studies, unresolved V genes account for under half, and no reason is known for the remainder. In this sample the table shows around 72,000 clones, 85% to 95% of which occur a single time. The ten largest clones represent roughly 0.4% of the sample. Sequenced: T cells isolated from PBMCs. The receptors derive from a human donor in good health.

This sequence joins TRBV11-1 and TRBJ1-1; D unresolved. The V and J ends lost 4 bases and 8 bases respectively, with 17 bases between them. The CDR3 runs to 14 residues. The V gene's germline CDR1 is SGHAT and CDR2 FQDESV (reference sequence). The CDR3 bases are TGTGCCAGCAGCTCTCGGGGAGGTACCGTGGAAGCTTTCTTT. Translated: CASSSRGGTVEAFF. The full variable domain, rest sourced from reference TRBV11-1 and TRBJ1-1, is EAEVAQSPRYKITEKSQAVAFWCDPISGHATLYWYRQILGQGPELLVQFQDESVVDDSQLPKDRFSAERLKGVDSTLKIQPAELGDSAMYLCASSSRGGTVEAFFGQGTRLTVV.

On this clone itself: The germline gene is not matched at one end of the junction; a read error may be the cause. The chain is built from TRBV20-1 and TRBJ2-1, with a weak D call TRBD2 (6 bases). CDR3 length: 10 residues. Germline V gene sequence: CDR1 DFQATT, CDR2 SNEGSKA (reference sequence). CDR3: CSASEGTPVF. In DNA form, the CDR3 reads TGCAGTGCTAGTGAGGGGACTCCCGTCTTC.

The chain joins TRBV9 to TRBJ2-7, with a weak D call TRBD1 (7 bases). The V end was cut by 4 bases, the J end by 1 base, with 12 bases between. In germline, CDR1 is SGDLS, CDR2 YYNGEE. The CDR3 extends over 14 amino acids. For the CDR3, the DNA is TGTGCCAGCAGCTCGCAGGGGGGTTCCTACGAGCAGTACTTC. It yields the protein CASSSQGGSYEQYF. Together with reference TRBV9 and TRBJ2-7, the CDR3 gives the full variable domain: DSGVTQTPKHLITATGQRVTLRCSPRSGDLSVYWYQQSLDQGLQFLIQYYNGEERAKGNILERFSAQQFPDLHSELNLSSLELGDSALYFCASSSQGGSYEQYFGPGTRLTVT.

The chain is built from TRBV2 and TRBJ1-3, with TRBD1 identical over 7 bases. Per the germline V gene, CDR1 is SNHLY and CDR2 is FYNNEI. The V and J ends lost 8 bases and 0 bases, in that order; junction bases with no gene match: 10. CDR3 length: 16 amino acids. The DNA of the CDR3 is TGTGCCAGCTGCTCCGGGACAGAGAGCTCTGGAAACACCATATATTTT. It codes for CASCSGTESSGNTIYF.

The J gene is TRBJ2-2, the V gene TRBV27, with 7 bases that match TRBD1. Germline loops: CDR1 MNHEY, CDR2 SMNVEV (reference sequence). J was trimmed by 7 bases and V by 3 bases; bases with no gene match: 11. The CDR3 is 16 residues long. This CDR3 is CASSFYGTGVDGELFF. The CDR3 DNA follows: TGTGCCAGCAGTTTTTACGGAACAGGGGTTGACGGGGAGCTGTTTTTT.

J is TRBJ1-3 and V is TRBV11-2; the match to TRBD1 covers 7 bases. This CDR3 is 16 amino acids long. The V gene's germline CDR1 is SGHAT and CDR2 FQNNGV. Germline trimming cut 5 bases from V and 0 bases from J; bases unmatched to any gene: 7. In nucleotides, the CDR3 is TGTGCCAGCAGCCCGTCGACAGGGAGCTCTGGAAACACCATATATTTT. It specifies CASSPSTGSSGNTIYF.

The CDR3 protein is CASSHAGPYEQYF. The CDR3 DNA reads TGTGCCAGCAGCCACGCGGGTCCCTACGAGCAGTACTTC. V gene TRBV4-2 combines with J gene TRBJ2-7; perhaps TRBD2 as D (5 bases). This CDR3 is 13 amino acids long. The germline V and J ends were trimmed by 3 bases and 2 bases, with 8 bases remaining between them. Germline V gives CDR1 LGHNA, CDR2 YNFKEQ.

This CDR3 is CASSRQRAMASTF. DNA for the CDR3: TGTGCCAGCAGCCGACAGCGCGCTATGGCTTCCACCTTC. V is TRBV14 and J is TRBJ1-2, with D perhaps TRBD1 (5 bases). Germline CDR1 is SGHDN and CDR2 is FVKESK. The germline V and J ends were trimmed by 4 bases and 13 bases, with 19 bases remaining between them. This CDR3 contains 13 residues.

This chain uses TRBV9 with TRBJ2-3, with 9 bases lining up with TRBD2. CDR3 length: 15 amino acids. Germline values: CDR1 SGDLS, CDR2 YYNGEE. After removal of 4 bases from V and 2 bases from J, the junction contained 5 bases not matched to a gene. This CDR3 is CASSLLAGSTDTQYF. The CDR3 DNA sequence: TGTGCCAGCAGCCTCCTAGCGGGGTCCACAGATACGCAGTATTTT. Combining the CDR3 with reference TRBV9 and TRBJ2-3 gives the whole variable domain DSGVTQTPKHLITATGQRVTLRCSPRSGDLSVYWYQQSLDQGLQFLIQYYNGEERAKGNILERFSAQQFPDLHSELNLSSLELGDSALYFCASSLLAGSTDTQYFGPGTRLTVL.

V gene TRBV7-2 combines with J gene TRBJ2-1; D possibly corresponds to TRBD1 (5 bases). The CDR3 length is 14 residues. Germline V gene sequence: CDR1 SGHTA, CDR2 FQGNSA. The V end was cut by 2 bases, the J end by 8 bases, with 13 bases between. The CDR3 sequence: CASSLSSGHDEQFF. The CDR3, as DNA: TGTGCCAGCAGCTTATCCTCAGGGCACGATGAGCAGTTCTTC. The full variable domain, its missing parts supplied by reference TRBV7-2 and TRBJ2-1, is GAGVSQSPSNKVTEKGKDVELRCDPISGHTALYWYRQSLGQGLEFLIYFQGNSAPDKSGLPSDRFSAERTGGSVSTLTIQRTQQEDSAVYLCASSLSSGHDEQFFGPGTRLTVL.